The source of this T cell receptor beta chain is a study of PD-1 blockade in mismatch repair-deficient tumors. For the study at large: Patients had about 13 mismatch repair-deficient cancer types and were previously treated and progressing. The study, taken as a whole, reports: After pembrolizumab, tumor-resident clones rose rapidly, then generally contracted before radiologic responses.

Using immunoSEQ multiplex PCR, the repertoire was profiled, and TCRdb retains in-frame clones only, with some absent. There are approximately 100,000 clones in the sample; 82% occur only once, and around 6.9% lies in the top ten. All patients were mismatch repair deficient, assessed by either PCR or immunohistochemistry. The TCR-sequenced patients were a few responders to pembrolizumab. Note on this clone: Its antigen is still unknown.

CDR1 is SGDLS, CDR2 YYNGEE, per germline. The CDR3 has 15 amino acids. After removal of 0 bases from V and 4 bases from J, the junction contained 5 bases not matched to a gene. This specimen was peripheral blood, taken about eight months after starting pembrolizumab. The chain employs TRBV9 and TRBJ1-2; TRBD1 aligns across 8 bases. This sequence was found in an adult with mismatch repair-deficient cancer. DNA for the CDR3: TGTGCCAGCAGCGTAGACCTCACAGGGGGCTATGGCTACACCTTC. It encodes CASSVDLTGGYGYTF.